Given below is one T cell receptor (beta chain) in context. Its antigen is still unknown. These data are taken from a study of cytomegalovirus exposure and HLA in healthy donors. Study-wide results and caveats: Near-uniform donor sequencing depth was presumed by presence/absence analyses. More clonal expansion characterized HLA-associated TCR beta chains than equally common others in a later analysis.

V lost 4 bases and J lost 0; bases outside the gene matches: 14. CDR3 length equals 19 residues. Germline values: CDR1 MGHRA, CDR2 YSYEKL. The PCR ran on 60 Vbeta and 13 Jbeta primers. TCRdb's table, derived via immunoSEQ multiplex PCR, lists solely in-frame clones and lacks some. Its table lists 150,000 to 200,000 clones. Sequenced input: PBMCs. The chain joins TRBV4-1 to TRBJ2-1, with 8 bases matching TRBD2. This TCR came from a woman in her sixties or seventies in good health and CMV-seronegative. The DNA of the CDR3 is TGCGCCAGCAGCCCCCGAGAAGCGGGGGAATCAAGCTCCTACAATGAGCAGTTCTTC. Protein product: CASSPREAGESSSYNEQFF.